The subject of this entry is one T cell receptor beta chain. Which antigen it targets is not known. No much larger clone exists at a distance of one base, and base qualities are not known. Whole blood was collected in K2EDTA tubes by collaborating institutions according to the institutions' own protocols. For TCRbeta analysis, collaborators shipped samples in one of three forms: frozen whole blood, isolated PBMCs, or DNA extracted from either of those sample types. This sample is drawn from a study of blood T cell repertoires in COVID-19 (dated by TCRdb to the early 2020s). Turning to the overall study: Samples covering the acute and convalescent phases of COVID-19 were provided by collaborators in the United States, Italy and Spain. The prospective study material was composed of cDNA or gDNA derived from T cells, B-cell-depleted T cells, or PBMCs. Deeply sampled blood TCRbeta repertoires from subjects exposed to, actively infected with, or recovered from COVID-19 were included in the dataset. The repertoires were released in a freely available public database meant as a resource for research on the immune response to SARS-CoV-2. Samples were obtained from the ongoing ImmuneRACE study (first 160 participants) and from 1,000 to 1,500 subjects provided by 6 global collaborators. A de-identified subject ID, COVID-19 status, age in years and sex were almost always included in the sample metadata. HLA class I and class II types, where available, came from metadata supplied by the sample provider rather than from assay-based typing. General study outcomes and caveats: The amount of clinical and demographic metadata varied by source and participant and was provided uncurated.

TCRbeta CDR3 regions were amplified from genomic DNA using the immunoSEQ Assay, a bias-controlled multiplex PCR. The study's own analysis went as follows. Within the assay, amplification of reference gene primers was used to estimate how many nucleated cells each sample contained. To quantify the absolute abundance of each unique TCRbeta CDR3 rearrangement, sequence reads were collapsed and filtered. For each sample, productive Simpson clonality was calculated by taking the square root of Simpson's diversity index across productive rearrangements. In TCRdb, the immuneACCESS table is reduced to in-frame sequences with V and J assigned. These tables do not hold every clone; where another copy was compared, an unresolved V gene accounts for under half, and the others remain unexplained. V and J calls and clone size are those listed in that table; D and trimming were worked out from the DNA. The sample table shows roughly 120,000 clones, and 82% are seen once. The ten largest account for 9% to 14% of the sample.

From the cysteine up to the phenylalanine, the CDR3 has a length of 14 residues. Just the 42-base CDR3 DNA is kept, in frame starting at base 1. At the junction V is shortened by 4 bases and J by 1 base; bases outside the gene matches: 3. From a lookup of the germline V gene, CDR1 and CDR2 are SGHRS and YFSETQ. This receptor was taken from a human donor in a cohort sampled during active COVID-19. Sequencing was carried out using peripheral blood. The chain uses TRBV5-1 and TRBJ1-1; 8 junctional bases match TRBD1. The base sequence is TGCGCCAGCAGCAAACAGGGGGGGAACACTGAAGCTTTCTTT. The encoded protein is CASSKQGGNTEAFF.